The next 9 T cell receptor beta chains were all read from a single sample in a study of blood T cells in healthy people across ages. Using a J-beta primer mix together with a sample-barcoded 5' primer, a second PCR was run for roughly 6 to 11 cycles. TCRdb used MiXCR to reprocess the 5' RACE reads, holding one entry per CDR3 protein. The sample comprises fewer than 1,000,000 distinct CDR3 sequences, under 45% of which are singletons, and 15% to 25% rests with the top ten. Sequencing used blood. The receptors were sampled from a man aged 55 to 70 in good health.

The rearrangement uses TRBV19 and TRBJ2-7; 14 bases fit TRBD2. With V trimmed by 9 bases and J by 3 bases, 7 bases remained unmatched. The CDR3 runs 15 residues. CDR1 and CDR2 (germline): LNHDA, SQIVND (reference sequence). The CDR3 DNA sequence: TGTGCCAGCCGACTAGCGGGGGGGATCGACTACGAGCAGTACTTC. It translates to CASRLAGGIDYEQYF.

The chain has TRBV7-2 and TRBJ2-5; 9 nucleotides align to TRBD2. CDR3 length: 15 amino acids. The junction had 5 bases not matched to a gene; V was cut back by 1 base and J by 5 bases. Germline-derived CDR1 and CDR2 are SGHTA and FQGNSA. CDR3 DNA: TGTGCCAGCAGCTTAGGTGCGGGGGGGCCCGAGACCCAGTACTTC. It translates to CASSLGAGGPETQYF.

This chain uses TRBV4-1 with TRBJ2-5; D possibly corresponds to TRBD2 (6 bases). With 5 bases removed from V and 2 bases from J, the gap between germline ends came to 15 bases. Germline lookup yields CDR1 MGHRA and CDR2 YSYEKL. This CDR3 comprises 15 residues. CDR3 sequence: CASSDLGLAQETQYF. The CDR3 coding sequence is TGCGCCAGCAGCGACCTGGGACTCGCACAAGAGACCCAGTACTTC.

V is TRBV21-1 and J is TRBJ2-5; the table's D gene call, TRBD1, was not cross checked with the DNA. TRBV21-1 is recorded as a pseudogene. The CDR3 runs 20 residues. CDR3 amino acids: CASSKALLPPLAGGQETQYF. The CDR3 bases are TGTGCCAGCAGCAAAGCGCTATTACCACCCCTGGCCGGAGGTCAAGAGACCCAGTACTTC.

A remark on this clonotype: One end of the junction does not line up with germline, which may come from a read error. CDR3 sequence reads: CATSRGRNTGELFF. For the CDR3, the DNA is TGCGCCACCAGCAGAGGACGGAACACCGGGGAGCTGTTTTTT. The chain is built from TRBV15 and TRBJ2-2; D unresolved. The CDR3 runs to 14 residues. Germline V CDR1 and CDR2: LNHNV, YYDKDF (reference sequence).

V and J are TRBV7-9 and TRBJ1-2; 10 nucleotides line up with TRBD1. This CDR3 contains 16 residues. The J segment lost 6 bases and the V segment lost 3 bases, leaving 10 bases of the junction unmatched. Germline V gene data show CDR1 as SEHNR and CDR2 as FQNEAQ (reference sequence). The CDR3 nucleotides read TGTGCCAGCAGCTTTGGAGGGACAGGGGTACGTCATGGCTACACCTTC. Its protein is CASSFGGTGVRHGYTF.

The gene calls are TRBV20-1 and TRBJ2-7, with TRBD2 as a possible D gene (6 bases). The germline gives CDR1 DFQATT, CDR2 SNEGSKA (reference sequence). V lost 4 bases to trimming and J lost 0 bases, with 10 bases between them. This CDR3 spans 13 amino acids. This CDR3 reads CSAIAENSYEQYF. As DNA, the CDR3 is TGCAGTGCTATAGCGGAGAACTCCTACGAGCAGTACTTC.

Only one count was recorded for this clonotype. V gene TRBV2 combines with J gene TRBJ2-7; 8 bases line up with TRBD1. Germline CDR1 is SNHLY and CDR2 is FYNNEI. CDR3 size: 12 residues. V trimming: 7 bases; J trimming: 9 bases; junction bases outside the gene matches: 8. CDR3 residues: CASMESTGGQYF. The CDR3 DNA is TGTGCCAGCATGGAAAGCACAGGGGGGCAGTACTTC.

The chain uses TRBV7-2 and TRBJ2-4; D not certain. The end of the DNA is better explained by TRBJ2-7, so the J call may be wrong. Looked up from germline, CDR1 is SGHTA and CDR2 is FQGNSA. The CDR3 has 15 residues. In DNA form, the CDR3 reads TGTGCCAGCAGCTTCGTCTGGCAGTGGATCGACGAGCAGTACTTC. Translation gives CASSFVWQWIDEQYF.